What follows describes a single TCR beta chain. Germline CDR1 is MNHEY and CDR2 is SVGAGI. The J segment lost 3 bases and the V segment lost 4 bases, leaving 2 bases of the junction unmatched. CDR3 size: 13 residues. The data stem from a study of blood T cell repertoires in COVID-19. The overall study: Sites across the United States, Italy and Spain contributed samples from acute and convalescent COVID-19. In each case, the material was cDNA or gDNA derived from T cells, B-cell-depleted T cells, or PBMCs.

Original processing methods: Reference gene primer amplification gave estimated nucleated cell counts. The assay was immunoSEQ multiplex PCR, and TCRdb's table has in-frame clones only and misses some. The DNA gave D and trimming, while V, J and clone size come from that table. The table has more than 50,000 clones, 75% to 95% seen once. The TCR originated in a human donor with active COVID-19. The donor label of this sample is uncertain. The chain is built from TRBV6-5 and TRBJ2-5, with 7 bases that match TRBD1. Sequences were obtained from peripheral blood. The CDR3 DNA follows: TGTGCCAGCAGTTGGACAGGAAAAGAGACCCAGTACTTC. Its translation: CASSWTGKETQYF.